Detailed here is one T cell receptor beta chain. The assay was immunoSEQ multiplex PCR, and TCRdb's table has in-frame clones only and misses some. In the table there are 200,000 to 250,000 clones, 65% of which are singletons. This record comes from a study of shared clonotypes between healthy human individuals. The CDR3 is 13 residues long. The V gene end was trimmed by 6 bases and the J gene end by 6 bases; junction bases not matched to a gene: 6. In germline, CDR1 is SNHLY, CDR2 FYNNEI. The TCR originated in a man between 25 and 39 years old in good health. The J gene is TRBJ2-3, the V gene TRBV2; 7 bases align to TRBD1. The specimen sequenced was memory CD4+ T cells sorted from blood. Subset in this sample: CD45RA-negative fraction. CDR3 in DNA: TGTGCCAGCAGGCTGACAGGGTTGGATACGCAGTATTTT. Protein: CASRLTGLDTQYF.